This T cell receptor beta chain was retrieved from a study of T cell responses to AZD1222 COVID-19 vaccine (dated by TCRdb to the early 2020s). With regard to the full study: A total of 230 to 250 trial participants underwent TCR sequencing, of whom about 200 had received two doses of AZD1222 and roughly 26 had received two doses of the MenACWY control vaccine. Trial participants were enrolled into age subgroups of 18-55, 56-69 and 70-plus years, which contained approximately 150, 28 and 58 TCR-sequenced participants, respectively.

The CDR3 regions of human TCRbeta chains were subjected to immunosequencing. On the study's bioinformatics: TCRs in the repertoires were matched against a reference library of SARS-CoV-2-specific TCRs that had been generated with the MIRA antigen-specificity platform. Breadth was defined as the fraction of unique TCRs that were SARS-CoV-2-associated. Depth was defined as the fraction of total T cells that were SARS-CoV-2-associated. Each spike-specific TCR was assigned to its reactive spike region and to a CD4 or CD8 class using the MIRA data. Log10-transformed breadth and depth values were compared by one-way ANOVA with Sidak's multiple comparisons tests. As stored in TCRdb, this immuneACCESS dataset retains in-frame rearrangements with V and J assigned. A fraction of the clones does not appear; measured against another copy, unresolved V genes explain less than half of the discrepancy, and the remainder lacks a known reason. Clone size and V and J calls were adopted from that table, with D and trimming inferred from the DNA. Counted in this sample were 150,000 to 200,000 clones; about 91% of them appeared once. The top ten clonotypes cover 0.9% to 1.2% of the sample.

The germline V gene (reference sequence) gives CDR1 as LGHDT and CDR2 as YNNKEL. The CDR3 runs 16 amino acids, cysteine and phenylalanine included. Solely the CDR3 DNA is kept, with 48 bases framed from the first base. Trimming removed 0 bases from V and 4 bases from J; the gene matches leave 3 bases unexplained. The sample's time point label, in plain terms: about 28 days (+/-7) after the second vaccine dose. AZD1222 recipients given second doses at about 4 weeks or at about 12 weeks were pooled, since spike-specific TCR depth and breadth were not found to differ between the two schedules. The vaccinee samples were drawn from two UK trials, COV001 and COV002, one of which was a single-blind randomized controlled phase 2/3 trial testing AZD1222 (ChAdOx1 nCoV-19) in healthy adults. For TCRbeta chain sequencing, PBMC samples were collected from trial participants at day 0 and at day 28 after the second dose.

General conclusions and limits of the study: Reportedly, close to half of the unique spike-specific TCRs recognized epitopes lying outside the regions that are mutated in the B.1.351 and B.1.1.7 variants. The whole spike protein was spanned by vaccine-associated CD4 TCRs, and dominant responses were seen in regions 160-218 and 743-854. After two AZD1222 doses, both the breadth and the depth of spike-specific TCRs were significantly higher than at day 0 and than in MenACWY recipients. In the small 56-69-year group, the increase in depth fell short of significance, most likely because of low power. Because no day 14 peak-response samples were available, repertoires were characterized only after the peak T cell response. Conclusions about previously exposed vaccinees are limited because only five to seven AZD1222 recipients were SARS-CoV-2 seropositive at baseline. Most participants were white British and females outnumbered males, and the authors suggested that clonal diversity may have been underestimated.

As for this clone: Which antigen it targets is not known. One base away there is no much larger clone; base qualities are not given.

The specimen was peripheral blood, collected 28 days after the second AZD1222 dose. This clonotype was obtained from an adult who received the AZD1222 COVID-19 vaccine. The rearranged segments are TRBV3-1 (or the pseudogene TRBV3-2) and TRBJ2-2; 9 bases in the junction line up with TRBD1. The nucleotide sequence is given as TGTGCCAGCAGCCAAGAGGGACAGGGAGGCACCGGGGAGCTGTTTTTT. It translates as CASSQEGQGGTGELFF.